Sequencing of this T cell receptor (beta chain) was carried out in a study of blood T cell repertoires in COVID-19. Germline trimming cut 4 bases from V and 7 bases from J; bases unmatched to any gene: 4. Germline V gene sequence: CDR1 SGHDT, CDR2 YYEEEE. The CDR3 is 14 amino acids. Seattle enrolled patients during active infection and tracked them longitudinally. Clones were sequenced by immunoSEQ multiplex PCR, and TCRdb holds only the in-frame ones, with some missing. The table lists hundreds of thousands of clones, 81% of them singletons, with roughly 7.4% in the top ten. Sequencing input: peripheral blood. The clonotype originates from a woman aged 80 or over with COVID-19, enrolled during active disease. V usage is TRBV5-6 and J usage is TRBJ2-1; TRBD2 matches 11 bases. The CDR3 DNA reads TGTGCCAGCAGCGTTAGCGGGGGGGCAAATGAGCAGTTCTTC. Translated: CASSVSGGANEQFF.